These 10 T cell receptor beta chains came from one sample sequenced in a study of shared clonotypes between healthy human individuals. Generated by immunoSEQ multiplex PCR, the TCRdb table keeps only in-frame clones and is missing some. The sample holds roughly 1,000,000 clones; approximately 80% are singletons and the top ten take roughly 0.61%. The sample was memory CD4+ T cells from PBMCs. The subset here: CD45RA-negative fraction. All receptors derive from a man aged 18 to 29 in good health. Some clones in this sample may be carry-over from other donors' samples.

This clone was picked up one time. The chain uses TRBV18 and TRBJ1-1; no firm D call. V was trimmed by 4 bases and J by 1 base, leaving 7 bases between them. CDR1 and CDR2 from the germline V gene are KGHSH and LQKENI. The CDR3 sequence is 13 residues long. The CDR3 here is CASSLQQNTEAFF. In nucleotides, the CDR3 is TGTGCCAGCTCACTGCAGCAGAACACTGAAGCTTTCTTT.

V usage is TRBV28 and J usage is TRBJ2-5; D may be TRBD1 (6 bases). V was shortened by 6 bases and J by 4 bases, with 12 bases between the two germline ends. The germline V gene encodes CDR1 MDHEN and CDR2 SYDVKM. CDR3 size: 13 residues. CDR3 sequence reads: CASSRGQPETQYF. The CDR3 nucleotides are TGTGCCAGCAGCCGAGGACAGCCAGAGACCCAGTACTTC.

The V and J genes are TRBV19 and TRBJ1-1, with D tentatively TRBD1 (5 bases). The V gene's germline CDR1 is LNHDA and CDR2 SQIVND (reference sequence). CDR3 size: 14 residues. The V end lost 3 bases, the J end lost 1 base, and 9 bases lay between the germline ends. Here the CDR3 DNA reads TGTGCCAGTAGTATGGGACGGGCGAACACTGAAGCTTTCTTT. Translation: CASSMGRANTEAFF.

The chain carries TRBV9 and TRBJ2-2, with TRBD2 identical over 13 bases. V shed 0 bases and J 5 bases; nucleotides not matched to a gene: 7. The CDR3 spans 18 residues. Germline V CDR1 and CDR2: SGDLS, YYNGEE. CDR3 nucleotides: TGTGCCAGCAGCGTAGACACTAGCGGGAGGGCTCGGACCGGGGAGCTGTTTTTT. This sequence encodes CASSVDTSGRARTGELFF.

V is TRBV7-8 and J is TRBJ2-7, with D perhaps TRBD1 (7 bases). Per the germline V gene, CDR1 is SGHVS and CDR2 is FQNEAQ. V was clipped by 0 bases and J by 3 bases, with 12 bases between them. The CDR3 contains 15 residues. The CDR3 protein is CASSLAGQGGYEQYF. The CDR3 coding sequence is TGTGCCAGCAGCTTAGCGGGGCAGGGGGGCTACGAGCAGTACTTC. Full variable domain (missing parts from reference TRBV7-8 and TRBJ2-7): GAGVSQSPRYKVAKRGQDVALRCDPISGHVSLFWYQQALGQGPEFLTYFQNEAQLDKSGLPSDRFFAERPEGSVSTLKIQRTQQEDSAVYLCASSLAGQGGYEQYFGPGTRLTVT.

This chain joins TRBV4-3 and TRBJ2-1, with TRBD2 matching 11 bases. The junction had 4 bases not matched to a gene; V was cut back by 0 bases and J by 6 bases. CDR1 and CDR2 from the germline V gene are LGHNA and YSLEER. This CDR3 is 16 amino acids long. The CDR3 coding sequence is TGCGCCAGCAGCCAAGATAACCTAGCGGGAGGCAATGAGCAGTTCTTC. This translates into CASSQDNLAGGNEQFF.

This sequence joins TRBV7-8 and TRBJ2-7, with D maybe TRBD1 (6 bases). The CDR3 loop spans 14 amino acids. Trimming took off 5 bases at V and 5 bases at J, with 16 bases between the two ends. From germline, CDR1 is SGHVS and CDR2 FQNEAQ. Here the CDR3 DNA reads TGTGCCAGCAGCCCCCCAGGGGAATTGGACGAGCAGTACTTC. Protein product: CASSPPGELDEQYF.

This chain connects TRBV6-1 to TRBJ2-7, with D perhaps matching TRBD1 or TRBD2 (6 bases each). Germline CDR1 and CDR2: MNHNS and SASEGT. This CDR3 is 14 amino acids long. Trimming left V 4 bases short and J 0 bases short, with 10 bases between. DNA for the CDR3: TGTGCCAGCAGTGGGGGGGCGAGCTCCTACGAGCAGTACTTC. Translated, it gives CASSGGASSYEQYF.

J is TRBJ2-3 and V is TRBV27; TRBD2 matches at 12 bases. Per germline, CDR1 MNHEY and CDR2 SMNVEV (reference sequence). CDR3 length: 16 residues. The ends lost 0 bases at V and 9 bases at J; junction bases unmatched: 7. CDR3 loop: CASSLSLAGGPTTQYF. The CDR3 nucleotides read TGTGCCAGCAGTTTATCTCTAGCGGGAGGGCCAACGACGCAGTATTTT.

The CDR3, as DNA: TGTGCCAGCAGTTTCCTCAGGACAGGTGCAACTAATGAAAAACTGTTTTTT. Residues: CASSFLRTGATNEKLFF. The chain has TRBV27 and TRBJ1-4; 7 positions agree with TRBD1. The V gene end was trimmed by 3 bases and the J gene end by 0 bases; junction bases not matched to a gene: 7. This CDR3 has 17 residues. Germline CDR1 reads MNHEY; CDR2 reads SMNVEV (reference sequence).